This T cell receptor (beta chain) was captured by sequencing in a study of cytomegalovirus exposure and HLA in healthy donors. Study context: Of all 400 or so donors who were genotyped, roughly 85% belonged to the Caucasian-associated ancestry cluster.

Comment on this clone: Its antigen is currently unknown.

General study results and limits: Analyzed later, most CMV-associated TCR beta chains appeared HLA-restricted. The analysis excluded some indistinguishable V segments, including TRBV6-2 and TRBV6-3.

This CDR3 is built from 14 residues. Per the germline V gene, CDR1 is SGHNT and CDR2 is YYREEE (reference sequence). The V segment lost 4 bases and the J segment 4 bases; nucleotides outside the gene matches: 7. Amplification used 60 Vbeta primers and 13 Jbeta primers. Generated by immunoSEQ multiplex PCR, the TCRdb table keeps only in-frame clones and is missing some. The sample shows under 200,000 clones, 60% to 85% of them seen only once. The sequenced sample was PBMCs. The genes are TRBV5-4 and TRBJ1-2; 7 bases fit TRBD1. This TCR derives from a male donor in good health and CMV-seropositive. The CDR3 spells CASSVRQGSYGYTF. The CDR3 DNA reads TGTGCCAGCAGCGTAAGACAGGGAAGCTATGGCTACACCTTC.